The following is a T cell receptor (beta chain) sequence with its context. Germline V gene sequence: CDR1 MNHNS, CDR2 SASEGT. The CDR3 extends over 16 amino acids. Between the trimmed V and J ends, which lost 2 bases and 1 base, there was a span of 14 bases. This specimen belongs to a study of blood T cell repertoires in COVID-19. In the original processing: Quantification of nucleated cells was approximated via reference gene primer amplification. Only in-frame clones appear in the TCRdb table, and some are missing; sequencing was by immunoSEQ multiplex PCR. That table gives V, J and clone size, and the DNA gave D and trimming. The sample carries a few hundred thousand clones, around 90% recorded once.

The clonotype comes from a man aged 55-75 years who had recovered from COVID-19. This rearrangement joins TRBV6-1 to TRBJ1-1; D is undetermined. The sequencing input was peripheral blood. Here the CDR3 reads CASSESYSRKNTEAFF. Here the CDR3 DNA reads TGTGCCAGCAGTGAAAGCTACAGCCGAAAGAACACTGAAGCTTTCTTT.